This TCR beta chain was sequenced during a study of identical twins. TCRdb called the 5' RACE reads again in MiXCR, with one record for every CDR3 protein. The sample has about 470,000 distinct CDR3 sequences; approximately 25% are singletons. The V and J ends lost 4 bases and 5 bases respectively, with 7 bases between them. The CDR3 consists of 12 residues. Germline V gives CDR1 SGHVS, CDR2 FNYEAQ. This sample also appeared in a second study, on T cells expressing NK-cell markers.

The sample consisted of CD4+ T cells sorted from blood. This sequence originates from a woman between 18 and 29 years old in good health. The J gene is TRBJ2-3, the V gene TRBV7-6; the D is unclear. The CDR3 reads CASSSTVDTQYF. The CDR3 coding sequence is TGTGCCAGCAGCTCGACCGTAGATACGCAGTATTTT. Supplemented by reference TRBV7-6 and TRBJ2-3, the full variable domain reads GAGVSQSPRYKVTKRGQDVALRCDPISGHVSLYWYRQALGQGPEFLTYFNYEAQQDKSGLPNDRFSAERPEGSISTLTIQRTEQRDSAMYRCASSSTVDTQYFGPGTRLTVL.